The 29 T cell receptor beta chains given below trace back to one sample, sequenced in a study of Ad26.COV2.S vaccination and SARS-CoV-2 variants. The treatment: around 19 received Ad26.COV2.S at low or high dose, single or two shots; roughly five received placebo; per-sample allocation not given. The study sampled participants on day 63 after the first vaccine or placebo injection. Repertoires were generated with immunoSEQ multiplex PCR, while TCRdb's copy carries only in-frame clones and drops some. The sample yields hundreds of thousands of clones, less than 90% seen once. The material sequenced was peripheral blood, taken in a trial of Ad26.COV2.S vaccine versus placebo. These TCRs come from a person between 18 and 60 years old who received the Ad26.COV2.S COVID-19 vaccine or a placebo.

In DNA form, the CDR3 reads TGTGCCAGCACCCCGACAGGAGAGAATGGCTACACCTTC. Encoded protein: CASTPTGENGYTF. The chain carries TRBV12-3 or TRBV12-4 and TRBJ1-2, with D tentatively TRBD1 (6 bases). The CDR3 is 13 residues long. Trimming removed 7 bases at V and 6 bases at J, with 15 bases between.

This clone was observed a few times. V gene TRBV5-1 combines with J gene TRBJ2-7; the match to TRBD2 covers 7 bases. The V segment lost 4 bases and the J segment 6 bases; nucleotides outside the gene matches: 10. The CDR3 is made up of 14 amino acids. The germline V gene encodes CDR1 SGHRS and CDR2 YFSETQ. CDR3 sequence: CASSRDSGGGEQYF. CDR3 DNA sequence: TGCGCCAGCAGCCGGGACTCGGGAGGTGGCGAGCAGTACTTC.

The chain uses TRBV7-2 and TRBJ1-3; possible D gene TRBD1, 5 bases. Trimming shortened V by 0 bases and J by 2 bases, and 8 bases separated the two germline ends. CDR3 length equals 15 residues. From germline, CDR1 is SGHTA and CDR2 FQGNSA. CDR3 DNA: TGTGCCAGCAGCTTAGCGCAGGGAGCTGGAAACACCATATATTTT. This codes for CASSLAQGAGNTIYF.

The chain combines TRBV5-4 with TRBJ1-6, with D tentatively TRBD1 (6 bases). The CDR3 is made up of 16 amino acids. CDR1 and CDR2 (germline): SGHNT, YYREEE (reference sequence). Trimming shortened V by 3 bases and J by 3 bases, and 13 bases separated the two germline ends. The DNA for the CDR3 is TGTGCCAGCAGCTCCCTCGGGGGCCTCTATAATTCACCCCTCCACTTT. Its translation is CASSSLGGLYNSPLHF.

This clone was counted a single time. Sequence at one end of the junction differs from germline and may be a read error. In the same sample, other DNA sequences code for this CDR3. The chain carries TRBV6-6 and TRBJ2-7, with 7 bases identical to TRBD1. Germline V gives CDR1 MNHNY, CDR2 SVGAGI (reference sequence). This CDR3 is built from 14 residues. CDR3 sequence reads: CASSYRGQVYEQYF. CDR3 coding DNA: TGTGCTAGCAGTTACCGCGGACAGGTATACGAGCAGTACTTC.

The chain has TRBV19 and TRBJ1-3; D is undetermined. With 3 bases removed from V and 2 bases from J, the gap between germline ends came to 5 bases. CDR1 and CDR2 from the germline V gene are LNHDA and SQIVND (reference sequence). The CDR3 sequence is 13 residues long. CDR3 coding DNA: TGTGCCAGTAGTATCCTAGCTGGAAACACCATATATTTT. It translates to CASSILAGNTIYF.

The chain has TRBV15 and TRBJ1-3; D unresolved. V was pared by 6 bases and J by 0 bases, with 6 bases between. CDR3 length equals 13 residues. Looked up from germline, CDR1 is LNHNV and CDR2 is YYDKDF (reference sequence). The CDR3 nucleotides read TGTGCCACCAGACAGCCCTCTGGAAACACCATATATTTT. Translation: CATRQPSGNTIYF. Drawing the rest from reference TRBV15 and TRBJ1-3, the complete variable domain is DAMVIQNPRYQVTQFGKPVTLSCSQTLNHNVMYWYQQKSSQAPKLLFHYYDKDFNNEADTPDNFQSRRPNTSFCFLDIRSPGLGDTAMYLCATRQPSGNTIYFGEGSWLTVV.

The J gene is TRBJ1-2, the V gene TRBV5-8; 7 positions match TRBD1. After removal of 6 bases from V and 4 bases from J, the junction contained 9 bases not matched to a gene. The germline CDR1 and CDR2 sequences are SGHTS and YDEGEE. The CDR3 has 14 residues. CDR3 DNA: TGTGCCAGCACCAGGGGACAGCAGGGCTATGGCTACACCTTC. Protein sequence: CASTRGQQGYGYTF.

J is TRBJ2-3 and V is TRBV6-4; TRBD1 aligns across 7 bases. CDR3 length: 14 amino acids. The ends lost 0 bases at V and 4 bases at J; junction bases unmatched: 1. The germline V gene encodes CDR1 MRHNA and CDR2 SNTAGT. The DNA of the CDR3 is TGTGCCAGCAGTGACTCCCAGGGGGCAGATACGCAGTATTTT. It encodes CASSDSQGADTQYF.

The CDR3 loop reads CASSYYVGNYGYTF. Written as DNA, the CDR3 is TGTGCCAGCAGTTACTATGTGGGTAACTATGGCTACACCTTC. This sequence joins TRBV6-5 and TRBJ1-2; the D is unclear. The V end was cut by 1 base, the J end by 1 base, with 7 bases between. The germline CDR1 and CDR2 sequences are MNHEY and SVGAGI. This CDR3 contains 14 residues.

This clone showed up just once. The chain couples TRBV18 to TRBJ1-1; no reliable D call. Germline assignment: CDR1 KGHSH and CDR2 LQKENI. This CDR3 spans 14 amino acids. Trimming cost V 4 bases and J 0 bases, with 9 bases left between them. CDR3 loop: CASSRAAMNTEAFF. In DNA, the CDR3 is TGTGCCAGCTCACGAGCGGCTATGAACACTGAAGCTTTCTTT.

This clone was seen once. The chain has TRBV5-1 and TRBJ1-5, with 7 bases identical to TRBD1. J was trimmed by 1 base and V by 0 bases; bases with no gene match: 4. CDR3 size: 16 residues. CDR1 and CDR2 from the germline V gene are SGHRS and YFSETQ. The CDR3 region has the DNA TGCGCCAGCAGCTTGGCCGGGACAGAGAGCAATCAGCCCCAGCATTTT. As protein: CASSLAGTESNQPQHF.

The chain combines TRBV9 with TRBJ1-6, with D perhaps TRBD1 (5 bases). Trimming shortened V by 0 bases and J by 7 bases, and 14 bases separated the two germline ends. Germline V CDR1 and CDR2: SGDLS, YYNGEE. The CDR3 runs 16 residues. As DNA, the CDR3 is TGTGCCAGCAGCGTAGGATCCCAGGGCCAGAATTCACCCCTCCACTTT. Translating gives CASSVGSQGQNSPLHF.

This sequence joins TRBV9 and TRBJ1-2; TRBD1 aligns across 11 bases. The CDR3 is made up of 15 amino acids. The V and J ends lost 0 bases and 7 bases, in that order; junction bases with no gene match: 5. CDR1 and CDR2 from the germline V gene are SGDLS and YYNGEE. For the CDR3, the DNA is TGTGCCAGCAGCGTAGAGGACAGGGGGCGAGGTGGCTACACCTTC. This translates into CASSVEDRGRGGYTF.

The V gene is TRBV6-4, the J gene TRBJ2-2, with 8 bases lining up with TRBD2. Unmatched junction bases numbered 5, after V lost 3 bases and J lost 5 bases. Germline V gene lookup returns CDR1 MRHNA and CDR2 SNTAGT. This CDR3 is 15 amino acids long. CDR3 in DNA: TGTGCCAGCAGTGAAAGCGGGAGTCAAACCGGGGAGCTGTTTTTT. Encoded protein: CASSESGSQTGELFF.

V is TRBV11-2 and J is TRBJ2-1; 8 nucleotides agree with TRBD2. Germline-derived CDR1 and CDR2 are SGHAT and FQNNGV. This CDR3 comprises 14 residues. Losses at the gene ends were 1 base for V and 9 bases for J; bases not matched to a gene: 5. DNA for the CDR3: TGTGCCAGCAGCTTAGCGGGGGGGTTTGGTGAGCAGTTCTTC. Encoded protein: CASSLAGGFGEQFF.

The chain combines TRBV5-6 with TRBJ2-5; 9 positions match TRBD1. V dropped 4 bases and J dropped 7; count of bases not matched to a gene: 20. Germline CDR1 reads SGHDT; CDR2 reads YYEEEE. The length of the CDR3 is 18 residues. CDR3 sequence: CASSGSRDRVQRRGTQYF. CDR3 DNA: TGTGCCAGCAGCGGGTCACGGGACAGGGTTCAAAGAAGGGGGACCCAGTACTTC. The variable domain in full, with the rest retrieved from reference TRBV5-6 and TRBJ2-5, is DAGVTQSPTHLIKTRGQQVTLRCSPKSGHDTVSWYQQALGQGPQFIFQYYEEEERQRGNFPDRFSGHQFPNYSSELNVNALLLGDSALYLCASSGSRDRVQRRGTQYFGPGTRLLVL.

This rearrangement joins TRBV6-5 to TRBJ2-2; D tentatively reads TRBD1 or TRBD2 (6 bases each). This CDR3 spans 15 amino acids. Germline CDR1 reads MNHEY; CDR2 reads SVGAGI. Trimming pared 4 bases from V and 4 bases from J, leaving 13 bases between. The CDR3 sequence: CASSLGGQVTGELFF. In DNA form, the CDR3 reads TGTGCCAGCAGTTTAGGGGGGCAGGTCACCGGGGAGCTGTTTTTT.

In its sample, this clone was seen once. The V gene is TRBV28, the J gene TRBJ2-1; possible D gene TRBD2, 6 bases. Trimming removed 5 bases at V and 4 bases at J, with 18 bases between. The CDR3 has 16 residues. Germline V gene lookup returns CDR1 MDHEN and CDR2 SYDVKM. In nucleotides, the CDR3 is TGTGCCAGCAGTCCCACGGGAGCCTACCCATACAATGAGCAGTTCTTC. This codes for CASSPTGAYPYNEQFF.

This rearrangement joins TRBV12-3 or TRBV12-4 to TRBJ2-1; D not certain. CDR3 length equals 13 residues. V was pared by 2 bases and J by 9 bases, with 11 bases between. The CDR3 loop is CASSLRSPPEQFF. The CDR3 nucleotides are TGTGCCAGCAGTTTAAGATCACCCCCTGAGCAGTTCTTC.

Points on this clone: The sample contains more than one DNA sequence encoding this CDR3. This chain connects TRBV5-4 to TRBJ2-7, with D unresolved. Trimming pared 1 base from V and 3 bases from J, leaving 11 bases between. The germline gives CDR1 SGHNT, CDR2 YYREEE (reference sequence). This CDR3 region has 14 residues. CDR3 sequence reads: CASSLTGTVYEQYF. DNA of the CDR3: TGTGCCAGCAGCTTGACCGGCACCGTCTACGAGCAGTACTTC.

This clone appeared a single time. CDR3 loop: CASSQRTGSLNQPQHF. The CDR3 coding sequence is TGCGCCAGCAGCCAAAGGACAGGGAGTCTAAATCAGCCCCAGCATTTT. J is TRBJ1-5 and V is TRBV4-1; 8 positions agree with TRBD1. The CDR3 is 16 residues long. V lost 2 bases and J lost 4; bases outside the gene matches: 7. Germline V gives CDR1 MGHRA, CDR2 YSYEKL.

The genes are TRBV29-1 and TRBJ1-2; D not certain. The V gene's germline CDR1 is SQVTM and CDR2 ANQGSEA. This CDR3 region has 12 residues. V was pared by 3 bases and J by 4 bases, with 9 bases between. The CDR3 protein is CSVDGPSYGYTF. The CDR3 DNA follows: TGCAGCGTTGACGGTCCCTCCTATGGCTACACCTTC.

The gene calls are TRBV19 and TRBJ2-3, with a tentative D call TRBD2 (6 bases). The CDR3 has 17 residues. CDR1 LNHDA and CDR2 SQIVND come from the germline V gene (reference sequence). V lost 5 bases and J lost 2, with 20 bases in between. The CDR3 spells CASSGRGAPHFTDTQYF. In DNA form, the CDR3 reads TGTGCCAGTAGTGGTCGCGGGGCCCCTCACTTCACAGATACGCAGTATTTT.

The V and J genes are TRBV29-1 and TRBJ1-4; TRBD1 aligns across 7 bases. Germline CDR1 is SQVTM and CDR2 is ANQGSEA. The CDR3 has 16 residues. Trimming at V came to 1 base and at J to 6 bases, leaving 11 bases not matched to a gene. The CDR3 DNA is TGCAGCGTTGAAGGAATGGGAAAGGGGGCAGATGAAAAACTGTTTTTT. Translated, it gives CSVEGMGKGADEKLFF.

V and J are TRBV30 and TRBJ1-2, with D maybe TRBD1 (6 bases). CDR3 length: 12 amino acids. Trimming removed 2 bases from V and 8 bases from J, with 12 bases in between. CDR1 is GTSNPN, CDR2 SVGIG, per germline (reference sequence). CDR3 nucleotide sequence: TGTGCCTGGAGTCGACAGGTTGGGGGCTACACCTTC. Translating gives CAWSRQVGGYTF.

This clone was recorded once. In DNA form, the CDR3 reads TGTGCCTGGAATATAAAGTACAATGAGCAGTTCTTC. It codes for CAWNIKYNEQFF. The V call is TRBV30, the J call TRBJ2-1; D call uncertain. The germline gives CDR1 GTSNPN, CDR2 SVGIG (reference sequence). V lost 4 bases and J 4 bases, leaving 8 bases between the germline ends. The CDR3 spans 12 residues.

The rearrangement links TRBV15 to TRBJ2-5; 10 nucleotides match TRBD1. Unmatched junction bases numbered 9, after V lost 0 bases and J lost 5 bases. The CDR3 runs to 17 residues. Germline-derived CDR1 and CDR2 are LNHNV and YYDKDF (reference sequence). This chain's CDR3 is CATSRDFDRGLGETQYF. CDR3 DNA sequence: TGTGCCACCAGCAGAGATTTCGACAGGGGGCTTGGGGAGACCCAGTACTTC.

In this sample, this clone turned up once. The V and J genes are TRBV6-2 or TRBV6-3 and TRBJ2-2; no clear D. This CDR3 has 13 amino acids. CDR1 and CDR2 (germline): MNHEY, SVGEGT. V lost 3 bases to trimming and J lost 5 bases, with 7 bases between them. CDR3 nucleotide sequence: TGTGCCAGCAGTTATTCTCCAACCGGGGAGCTGTTTTTT. Translating gives CASSYSPTGELFF.